This passage covers 29 T cell receptor beta chains from one sample sequenced in a study of OX40 agonist ivuxolimab in advanced cancers. Assay used: immunoSEQ multiplex PCR; TCRdb lists only in-frame clones, some missing. The data show roughly 76,000 clones, about 93% seen once. The sample consisted of CD4+ or CD8+ T cells sorted from blood, taken in a trial of the OX40 agonist ivuxolimab. The source of these receptors is an adult with an advanced solid tumor such as melanoma, head and neck, liver or kidney cancer.

The genes are TRBV5-4 and TRBJ1-2, with 8 bases lining up with TRBD1. Germline values: CDR1 SGHNT, CDR2 YYREEE (reference sequence). V shed 4 bases, J shed 4 bases, and the junction held 9 bases outside the gene matches. This CDR3 has 15 residues. The CDR3 region has the DNA TGTGCCAGCAGCGGGGGACAGGAAACAAGCTATGGCTACACCTTC. Protein: CASSGGQETSYGYTF.

V is TRBV13 and J is TRBJ2-5; 9 bases are shared with TRBD1. Germline assignment: CDR1 PRHDT and CDR2 FYEKMQ (reference sequence). V was pared by 3 bases and J by 5 bases, with 10 bases of the junction left unmatched. CDR3 length equals 16 residues. The CDR3 bases are TGTGCCAGCAGCTTTGACCGGGACAGGGAGGGGGAGACCCAGTACTTC. Translated: CASSFDRDREGETQYF.

Only a few counts were recorded for this clone. The chain employs TRBV25-1 and TRBJ1-6; 8 nucleotides align to TRBD1. The length of the CDR3 is 12 residues. J lost 14 bases, V lost 3 bases, and 3 bases had no gene match. CDR1 and CDR2 (germline): MGHDK, SYGVNS. The CDR3 sequence: CASSDRGPTLHF. In nucleotides, the CDR3 is TGTGCCAGCAGTGACAGGGGGCCAACCCTCCACTTT.

The chain uses TRBV7-9 and TRBJ2-7, with unresolved D. CDR3 size: 12 residues. V lost 5 bases and J lost 5, with 10 bases in between. Germline V gives CDR1 SEHNR, CDR2 FQNEAQ (reference sequence). The chain's CDR3 is CASSPQGDEQYF. In nucleotides, the CDR3 is TGTGCCAGCAGCCCACAAGGCGACGAGCAGTACTTC.

V usage is TRBV7-8 and J usage is TRBJ1-1; tentative D call: TRBD1 (5 bases). V lost 5 bases to trimming and J lost 5 bases, with 27 bases between them. Germline CDR1 is SGHVS and CDR2 is FQNEAQ. This CDR3 contains 18 residues. In nucleotides, the CDR3 is TGTGCCAGCAGCCTACAAAGCCACACCAGGAGAGAGGGGACTGAAGCTTTCTTT. Translation: CASSLQSHTRREGTEAFF.

The CDR3 is CASSYSIANSGNTIYF. In DNA form, the CDR3 reads TGTGCCAGCAGTTACTCGATCGCGAACTCTGGAAACACCATATATTTT. The chain joins TRBV6-6 to TRBJ1-3; D gene unclear. CDR1 is MNHNY, CDR2 SVGAGI, per germline (reference sequence). The CDR3 consists of 16 residues. V gave up 0 bases and J gave up 0 bases, with 9 bases separating them.

The chain has TRBV4-1 and TRBJ2-7; D is uncertain. Trimming stripped 1 base from V and 3 bases from J, with 13 bases between. The CDR3 is 15 amino acids. CDR1 is MGHRA, CDR2 YSYEKL, per germline. CDR3 sequence reads: CASSQVRAESYEQYF. The CDR3 DNA sequence: TGCGCCAGCAGCCAAGTTAGGGCAGAGAGCTACGAGCAGTACTTC.

The chain joins TRBV6-1 to TRBJ1-2; D unclear. The CDR3 sequence is 13 residues long. Trimming left V 2 bases short and J 0 bases short, with 4 bases between. The germline V gene has CDR1 MNHNS and CDR2 SASEGT. CDR3 DNA: TGTGCCAGCAGTGAAAAACCTAACTATGGCTACACCTTC. It translates to CASSEKPNYGYTF.

The chain recombines TRBV7-9 with TRBJ2-7; 11 nucleotides line up with TRBD1. This CDR3 is built from 15 residues. The V segment lost 6 bases and the J segment 6 bases; nucleotides outside the gene matches: 10. Germline values: CDR1 SEHNR, CDR2 FQNEAQ (reference sequence). This CDR3 is CASSTEGQGVGEQYF. For the CDR3, the DNA is TGTGCCAGCAGTACCGAGGGACAGGGGGTGGGCGAGCAGTACTTC.

This chain uses TRBV4-2 with TRBJ2-3, with D perhaps being TRBD1 or TRBD2 (5 bases each). CDR1 is LGHNA and CDR2 is YNFKEQ in the germline V gene. The germline V and J ends were trimmed by 3 bases and 6 bases, with 13 bases remaining between them. CDR3 length: 14 residues. The CDR3 region is CASSQGVESDTQYF. The CDR3, as DNA: TGTGCCAGCAGCCAGGGGGTGGAATCGGATACGCAGTATTTT.

The V and J genes are TRBV4-2 and TRBJ2-3; unclear D gene. Germline V gives CDR1 LGHNA, CDR2 YNFKEQ. The CDR3 extends over 15 amino acids. Trimming took off 1 base at V and 4 bases at J, with 12 bases between the two ends. The CDR3 region is CASSQVGQNPDTQYF. For the CDR3, the DNA is TGTGCCAGCAGCCAAGTCGGGCAGAACCCAGATACGCAGTATTTT.

J is TRBJ1-1 and V is TRBV6-5, with D perhaps TRBD1 (6 bases). The germline V and J ends were trimmed by 7 bases and 7 bases, with 16 bases remaining between them. The CDR3 sequence is 13 residues long. The germline CDR1 and CDR2 sequences are MNHEY and SVGAGI. The CDR3 sequence is CASTSGGRIEAFF. The DNA for the CDR3 is TGTGCCAGCACCTCGGGGGGGCGGATTGAAGCTTTCTTT.

This chain links TRBV13 with TRBJ2-1, with 11 bases matching TRBD1. V dropped 5 bases and J dropped 8; count of bases not matched to a gene: 8. This CDR3 contains 15 residues. Germline loops: CDR1 PRHDT, CDR2 FYEKMQ (reference sequence). CDR3 DNA sequence: TGTGCCAGCAGCGGTGAGGGACAGGGGGACTATGAGCAGTTCTTC. As protein: CASSGEGQGDYEQFF.

This chain joins TRBV18 and TRBJ2-7; the D gene could be TRBD1 or TRBD2 (5 bases each). V was pared by 6 bases and J by 2 bases, with 20 bases between. CDR1 and CDR2 (germline): KGHSH, LQKENI. The CDR3 loop spans 16 amino acids. The CDR3 sequence is CASSPAGGRLTYEQYF. CDR3 sequence (DNA): TGTGCCAGCTCGCCTGCTGGGGGAAGGTTAACCTACGAGCAGTACTTC.

The CDR3 spells CASSHEQGVVTKNIQYF. The CDR3 region has the DNA TGCGCCAGCAGCCACGAACAGGGGGTCGTAACCAAAAACATTCAGTACTTC. The chain is built from TRBV4-1 and TRBJ2-4; 8 positions match TRBD1. CDR3 length: 17 amino acids. The V and J ends lost 3 bases and 2 bases, in that order; junction bases with no gene match: 9. Germline values: CDR1 MGHRA, CDR2 YSYEKL.

The chain is built from TRBV19 and TRBJ2-7; D gene uncertain. The length of the CDR3 is 14 residues. The germline V gene encodes CDR1 LNHDA and CDR2 SQIVND (reference sequence). V was clipped by 0 bases and J by 2 bases, with 8 bases between them. The CDR3 spells CASSIEAGTYEQYF. In nucleotides, the CDR3 is TGTGCCAGTAGTATAGAGGCAGGTACCTACGAGCAGTACTTC.

In DNA form, the CDR3 reads TGTGCCAGCAGTTCGTTAGGGAATGAGCAGTTCTTC. Protein product: CASSSLGNEQFF. This chain uses TRBV6-1 with TRBJ2-1; D ambiguous. Trimming shortened V by 5 bases and J by 7 bases, and 9 bases separated the two germline ends. The CDR3 is made up of 12 amino acids. The germline V gene has CDR1 MNHNS and CDR2 SASEGT.

The chain combines TRBV7-9 with TRBJ2-7; 7 bases line up with TRBD1. V was clipped by 4 bases and J by 3 bases; unmatched bases: 6. CDR1 is SEHNR and CDR2 is FQNEAQ in the germline V gene (reference sequence). The CDR3 extends over 14 amino acids. CDR3 sequence reads: CASSSQGLHYEQYF. The CDR3 bases are TGTGCCAGCAGCTCACAGGGGTTACACTACGAGCAGTACTTC.

The chain carries TRBV29-1 and TRBJ2-7; D is unresolved. CDR1 and CDR2 from the germline V gene are SQVTM and ANQGSEA. This CDR3 has 14 amino acids. V dropped 2 bases and J dropped 0 bases, with 11 bases sitting between them. The CDR3 DNA sequence: TGCAGCGTTGAATCCGCAGACATCTCCTACGAGCAGTACTTC. It codes for CSVESADISYEQYF.

This clone has only a few counts. This rearrangement joins TRBV13 to TRBJ1-3; D possibly corresponds to TRBD1 (6 bases). Germline V lookup: CDR1 PRHDT, CDR2 FYEKMQ (reference sequence). The CDR3 loop spans 14 amino acids. Trimming removed 5 bases from V and 3 bases from J, with 11 bases in between. CDR3 residues: CASSHREIGNTIYF. Here the CDR3 DNA reads TGTGCCAGCAGCCACAGGGAAATTGGAAACACCATATATTTT.

The chain couples TRBV5-4 to TRBJ1-2; possibly TRBD1 for D (5 bases). Germline V gene sequence: CDR1 SGHNT, CDR2 YYREEE (reference sequence). Trimming took 4 bases from V and 14 from J, leaving 27 bases between them. There are 15 residues in the CDR3. DNA of the CDR3: TGTGCCAGCAGCCAGGACCGGCAGGGCCTAACTGTTTCGACCTTC. Protein sequence: CASSQDRQGLTVSTF.

The chain links TRBV11-3 to TRBJ2-1; 8 bases are a match to TRBD2. The ends lost 0 bases at V and 2 bases at J; junction bases unmatched: 3. Germline CDR1 SGHNT, CDR2 YENEEA. The CDR3 has 16 amino acids. Here the CDR3 reads CASSLDTGGAYNEQFF. The CDR3 bases are TGTGCCAGCAGCTTAGATACCGGGGGGGCCTACAATGAGCAGTTCTTC.

The rearrangement joins TRBV27 to TRBJ1-5, with D tentatively TRBD1 (6 bases). There are 15 residues in the CDR3. The germline gives CDR1 MNHEY, CDR2 SMNVEV (reference sequence). V lost 5 bases, J lost 7 bases, and 18 bases lay in between. CDR3 coding DNA: TGTGCCAGCAGTCCCCTCCCGAGGGGGGGGCAGCCCCAGCATTTT. The encoded protein is CASSPLPRGGQPQHF.

This rearrangement joins TRBV9 to TRBJ1-2; D possibly corresponds to TRBD1 (5 bases). V lost 4 bases, J lost 0 bases, and 10 bases lay in between. Germline lookup yields CDR1 SGDLS and CDR2 YYNGEE. The CDR3 spans 14 residues. The CDR3 DNA sequence: TGTGCCAGCAGCTCCGGGACGCCTAACTATGGCTACACCTTC. It encodes CASSSGTPNYGYTF.

The chain carries TRBV7-9 and TRBJ2-5; either TRBD1 or TRBD2 may supply D (5 bases each). The CDR3 sequence is 15 residues long. V was clipped by 4 bases and J by 5 bases, with 17 bases between them. Germline loops: CDR1 SEHNR, CDR2 FQNEAQ (reference sequence). In DNA form, the CDR3 reads TGTGCCAGCAGCTCCCTGGGGGACCAAGGCGAGACCCAGTACTTC. Translation gives CASSSLGDQGETQYF. The full variable domain, its missing parts supplied by reference TRBV7-9 and TRBJ2-5, is DTGVSQNPRHKITKRGQNVTFRCDPISEHNRLYWYRQTLGQGPEFLTYFQNEAQLEKSRLLSDRFSAERPKGSFSTLEIQRTEQGDSAMYLCASSSLGDQGETQYFGPGTRLLVL.

This clone was observed a few times. J is TRBJ2-7 and V is TRBV28; unclear D gene. Trimming cost V 2 bases and J 5 bases, with 7 bases left between them. The CDR3 consists of 12 residues. Germline loops: CDR1 MDHEN, CDR2 SYDVKM. This chain's CDR3 is CASSLPVDEQYF. CDR3 nucleotides: TGTGCCAGCAGTTTACCAGTCGACGAGCAGTACTTC.

CDR3 in amino acids: CASSQGPDEQYF. In DNA, the CDR3 is TGTGCCAGCAGCCAGGGGCCGGACGAGCAGTACTTC. The rearrangement links TRBV4-2 to TRBJ2-7, with D possibly being TRBD1 (5 bases). CDR1 LGHNA and CDR2 YNFKEQ come from the germline V gene. The length of the CDR3 is 12 residues. V was shortened by 3 bases and J by 5 bases, with 8 bases between the two germline ends.

The chain carries TRBV4-1 and TRBJ1-5; D ambiguous. The V gene's germline CDR1 is MGHRA and CDR2 YSYEKL. This CDR3 spans 16 amino acids. V dropped 0 bases and J dropped 7 bases, with 16 bases sitting between them. CDR3 nucleotides: TGCGCCAGCAGCCAAGATTTCGGACTTACTTCCCAGCCCCAGCATTTT. This gives the protein CASSQDFGLTSQPQHF.

The chain joins TRBV5-4 to TRBJ1-4; 8 bases are a match to TRBD1. The CDR3 runs 12 residues. Germline trimming cut 0 bases from V and 13 bases from J; bases unmatched to any gene: 2. CDR1 is SGHNT and CDR2 is YYREEE in the germline V gene (reference sequence). The CDR3 reads CASSLGQGSLFF. The CDR3 DNA is TGTGCCAGCAGCTTGGGACAGGGGTCACTGTTTTTT.